Below, one TCR beta chain is given with its context. Its antigen is unidentified. It was with a sample-barcoded 5' primer and a J-beta primer mix that a second PCR of roughly 7 to 12 cycles was run. One entry per CDR3 protein results from TCRdb running MiXCR on the 5' RACE reads. The sample consists of approximately 800,000 distinct CDR3 sequences, around 68% of them appearing once. These data belong to a study of blood T cells in healthy people across ages. Study at large: When template switching was applied, about one barcoded beta molecule was captured per two T cells. Points from the study as a whole: Whereas aged donors had fewer naive CD4+ cells, long-lived donors had more of them and higher diversity.

The J segment lost 6 bases and the V segment lost 3 bases, leaving 3 bases of the junction unmatched. The CDR3 runs 14 residues. CDR1 is KGHSH, CDR2 LQKENI, per germline. The rearrangement links TRBV18 to TRBJ2-1, with 9 bases lining up with TRBD2. The TCR sequence derives from a man aged 25 to 45 in good health. Source material: blood. In DNA, the CDR3 is TGTGCCAGCTCACCCCGAGCGGGGGGCAATGAGCAGTTCTTC. Translated, it gives CASSPRAGGNEQFF.